Shown below are 4 T cell receptor beta chains from a single sample sequenced in a study of T cells expressing NK-cell markers. TCRdb reprocessed the 5' RACE reads, with one entry per CDR3 protein and no DNA. This sample's clone table lists approximately 150,000 distinct CDR3 sequences. Source material: blood T cells: a sorted CD56 or NKG2C T cell subset, CD4+ or CD8+ T cells, or bulk PBMC T cells (not recorded which). The receptors were sampled from a young man in good health.

The chain couples TRBV27 to TRBJ2-1. Germline V lookup: CDR1 MNHEY, CDR2 SMNVEV (reference sequence). The CDR3 totals 16 residues. CDR3 protein: CASSLSGGSSYNEQFF.

The chain is built from TRBV19 and TRBJ2-7; TCRdb lists TRBD2, though no DNA is available to test this call. Per germline, CDR1 LNHDA and CDR2 SQIVND (reference sequence). There are 15 residues in the CDR3. CDR3 in amino acids: CASSIRLAGDDEQYF.

The rearrangement uses TRBV5-5 and TRBJ2-3; TCRdb selects TRBD2, and the lack of DNA leaves this call unchecked. The CDR3 contains 13 residues. Germline V gene sequence: CDR1 SGHKS, CDR2 YYEKEE (reference sequence). CDR3 sequence reads: CASRGLPSDTQYF.

The chain couples TRBV4-2 to TRBJ2-3. The germline gives CDR1 LGHNA, CDR2 YNFKEQ. CDR3 length: 12 residues. The CDR3 sequence is CASSQGSDTQYF.